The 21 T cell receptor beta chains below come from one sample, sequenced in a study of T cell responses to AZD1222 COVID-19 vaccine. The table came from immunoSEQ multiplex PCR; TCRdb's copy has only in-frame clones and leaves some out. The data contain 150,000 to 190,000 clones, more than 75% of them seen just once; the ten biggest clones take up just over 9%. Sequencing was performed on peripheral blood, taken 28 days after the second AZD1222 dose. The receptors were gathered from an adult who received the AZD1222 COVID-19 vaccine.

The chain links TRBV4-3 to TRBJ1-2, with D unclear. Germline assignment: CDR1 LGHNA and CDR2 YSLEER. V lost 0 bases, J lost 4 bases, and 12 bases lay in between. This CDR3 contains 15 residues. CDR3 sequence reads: CASSQDRTSFYGYTF. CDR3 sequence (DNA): TGCGCCAGCAGCCAAGATCGGACTTCGTTCTATGGCTACACCTTC.

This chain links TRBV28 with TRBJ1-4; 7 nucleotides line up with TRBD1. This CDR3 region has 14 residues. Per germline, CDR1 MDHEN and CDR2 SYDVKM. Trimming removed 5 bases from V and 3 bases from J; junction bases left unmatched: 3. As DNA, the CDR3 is TGTGCCAGCAGTCAGGGACAGCCTAATGAAAAACTGTTTTTT. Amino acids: CASSQGQPNEKLFF. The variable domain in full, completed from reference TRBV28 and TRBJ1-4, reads DVKVTQSSRYLVKRTGEKVFLECVQDMDHENMFWYRQDPGLGLRLIYFSYDVKMKEKGDIPEGYSVSREKKERFSLILESASTNQTSMYLCASSQGQPNEKLFFGSGTQLSVL.

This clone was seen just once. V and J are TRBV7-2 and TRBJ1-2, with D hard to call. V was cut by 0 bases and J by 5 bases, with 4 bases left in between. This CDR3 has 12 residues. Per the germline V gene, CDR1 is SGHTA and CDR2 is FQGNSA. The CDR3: CASSLAGYGYTF. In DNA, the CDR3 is TGTGCCAGCAGCTTAGCAGGGTATGGCTACACCTTC.

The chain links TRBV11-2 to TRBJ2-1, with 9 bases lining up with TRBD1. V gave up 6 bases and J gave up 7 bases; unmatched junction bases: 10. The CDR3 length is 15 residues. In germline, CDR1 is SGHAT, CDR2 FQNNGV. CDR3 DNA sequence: TGTGCCAGCAGGGCCCCGGGACAGGGTGTGAATGAGCAGTTCTTC. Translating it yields CASRAPGQGVNEQFF.

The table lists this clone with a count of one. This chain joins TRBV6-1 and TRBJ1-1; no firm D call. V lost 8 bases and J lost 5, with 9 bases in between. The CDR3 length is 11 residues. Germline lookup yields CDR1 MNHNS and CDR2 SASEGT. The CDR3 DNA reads TGTGCCAGCTCTGAGAGGACTGAAGCTTTCTTT. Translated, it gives CASSERTEAFF.

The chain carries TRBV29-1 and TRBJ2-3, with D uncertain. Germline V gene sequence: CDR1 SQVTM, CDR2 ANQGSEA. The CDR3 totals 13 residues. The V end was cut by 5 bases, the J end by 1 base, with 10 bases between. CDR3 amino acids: CSVCRDGTDTQYF. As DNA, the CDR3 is TGCAGCGTTTGCCGCGACGGCACAGATACGCAGTATTTT.

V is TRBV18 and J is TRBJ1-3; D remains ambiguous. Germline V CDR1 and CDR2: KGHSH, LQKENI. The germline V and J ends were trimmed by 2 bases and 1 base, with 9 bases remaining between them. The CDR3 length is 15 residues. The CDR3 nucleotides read TGTGCCAGCTCACCAGGAGGACGTTCTGGAAACACCATATATTTT. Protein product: CASSPGGRSGNTIYF.

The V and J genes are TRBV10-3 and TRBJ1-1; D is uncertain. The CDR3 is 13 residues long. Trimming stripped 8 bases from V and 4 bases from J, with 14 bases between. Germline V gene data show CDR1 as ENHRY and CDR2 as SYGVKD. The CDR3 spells CAISYREATEAFF. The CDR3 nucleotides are TGTGCCATCTCATATCGTGAGGCCACTGAAGCTTTCTTT.

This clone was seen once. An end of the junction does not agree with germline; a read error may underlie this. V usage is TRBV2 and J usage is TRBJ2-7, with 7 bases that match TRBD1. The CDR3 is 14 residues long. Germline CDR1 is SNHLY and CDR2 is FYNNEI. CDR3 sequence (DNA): TGTGCCGGCAGACAGGGATCAAATTTCTACGAGCAGTACTTC. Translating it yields CAGRQGSNFYEQYF. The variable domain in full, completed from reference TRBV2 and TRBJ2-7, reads EPEVTQTPSHQVTQMGQEVILRCVPISNHLYFYWYRQILGQKVEFLVSFYNNEISEKSEIFDDQFSVERPDGSNFTLKIRSTKLEDSAMYFCAGRQGSNFYEQYFGPGTRLTVT.

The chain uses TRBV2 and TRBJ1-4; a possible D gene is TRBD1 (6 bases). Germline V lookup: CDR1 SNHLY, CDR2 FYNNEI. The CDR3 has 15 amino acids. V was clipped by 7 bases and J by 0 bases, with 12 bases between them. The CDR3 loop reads CASKGTPATNEKLFF. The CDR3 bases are TGTGCCAGCAAGGGGACACCCGCAACTAATGAAAAACTGTTTTTT.

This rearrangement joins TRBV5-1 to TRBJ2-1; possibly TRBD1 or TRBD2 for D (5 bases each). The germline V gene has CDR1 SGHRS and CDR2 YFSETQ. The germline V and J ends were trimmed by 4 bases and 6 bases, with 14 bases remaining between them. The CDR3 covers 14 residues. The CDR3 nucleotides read TGCGCCAGCAGCGGGGGAAGGTTTCCCAATGAGCAGTTCTTC. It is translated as CASSGGRFPNEQFF.

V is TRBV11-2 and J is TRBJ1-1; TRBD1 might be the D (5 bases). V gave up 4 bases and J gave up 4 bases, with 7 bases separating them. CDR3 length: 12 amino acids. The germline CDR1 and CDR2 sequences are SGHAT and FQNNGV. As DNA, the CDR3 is TGTGCCAGCAGCTGGGGGGGCACTGAAGCTTTCTTT. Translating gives CASSWGGTEAFF. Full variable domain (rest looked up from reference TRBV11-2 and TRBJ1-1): EAGVAQSPRYKIIEKRQSVAFWCNPISGHATLYWYQQILGQGPKLLIQFQNNGVVDDSQLPKDRFSAERLKGVDSTLKIQPAKLEDSAVYLCASSWGGTEAFFGQGTRLTVV.

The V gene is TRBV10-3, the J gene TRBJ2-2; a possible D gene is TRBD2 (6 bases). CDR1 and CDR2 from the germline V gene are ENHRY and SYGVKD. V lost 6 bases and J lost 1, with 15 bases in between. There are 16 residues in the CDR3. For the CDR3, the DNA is TGTGCCATCAGCCTAGGTGGGGGGATGAACACCGGGGAGCTGTTTTTT. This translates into CAISLGGGMNTGELFF.

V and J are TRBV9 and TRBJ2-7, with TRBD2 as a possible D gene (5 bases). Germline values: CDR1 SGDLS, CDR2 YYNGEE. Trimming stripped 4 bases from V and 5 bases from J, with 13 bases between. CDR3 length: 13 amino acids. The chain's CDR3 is CASSLGVSNEQYF. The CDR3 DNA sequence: TGTGCCAGCAGCTTGGGAGTATCCAACGAGCAGTACTTC.

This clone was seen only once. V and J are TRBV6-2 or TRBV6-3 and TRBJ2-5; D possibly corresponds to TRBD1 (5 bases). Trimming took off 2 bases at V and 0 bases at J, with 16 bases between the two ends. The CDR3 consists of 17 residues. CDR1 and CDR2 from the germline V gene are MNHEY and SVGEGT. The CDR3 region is CASSYLQGRPNQETQYF. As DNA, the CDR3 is TGTGCCAGCAGTTACCTCCAGGGCCGGCCAAACCAAGAGACCCAGTACTTC.

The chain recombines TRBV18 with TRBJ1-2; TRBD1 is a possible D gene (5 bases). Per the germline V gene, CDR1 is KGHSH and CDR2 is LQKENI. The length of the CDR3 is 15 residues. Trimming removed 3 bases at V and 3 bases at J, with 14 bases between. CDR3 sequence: CASSPGTGGDYGYTF. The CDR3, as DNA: TGTGCCAGCTCACCTGGGACCGGCGGTGACTATGGCTACACCTTC.

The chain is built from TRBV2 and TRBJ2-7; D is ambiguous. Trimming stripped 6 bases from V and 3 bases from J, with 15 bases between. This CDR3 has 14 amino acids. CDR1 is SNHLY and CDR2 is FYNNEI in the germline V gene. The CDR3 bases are TGTGCCAGCAGCCCCGTTCCCGCCAACTACGAGCAGTACTTC. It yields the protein CASSPVPANYEQYF.

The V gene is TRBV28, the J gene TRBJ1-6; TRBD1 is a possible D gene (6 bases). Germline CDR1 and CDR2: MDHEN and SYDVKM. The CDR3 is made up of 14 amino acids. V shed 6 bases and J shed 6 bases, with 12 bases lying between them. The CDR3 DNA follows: TGTGCCAGCAGCCGCGGACAGATTAATTCACCCCTCCACTTT. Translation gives CASSRGQINSPLHF. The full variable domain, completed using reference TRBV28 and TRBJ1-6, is DVKVTQSSRYLVKRTGEKVFLECVQDMDHENMFWYRQDPGLGLRLIYFSYDVKMKEKGDIPEGYSVSREKKERFSLILESASTNQTSMYLCASSRGQINSPLHFGNGTRLTVT.

The CDR3 sequence: CASSLVPGGYTDTQYF. CDR3 nucleotides: TGTGCCAGCAGCTTAGTACCAGGGGGCTACACAGATACGCAGTATTTT. The J gene is TRBJ2-3, the V gene TRBV11-2; 8 bases are a match to TRBD1. From germline, CDR1 is SGHAT and CDR2 FQNNGV. CDR3 length: 16 residues. The trim removed 1 base at V and 2 bases at J, leaving 5 bases unmatched.

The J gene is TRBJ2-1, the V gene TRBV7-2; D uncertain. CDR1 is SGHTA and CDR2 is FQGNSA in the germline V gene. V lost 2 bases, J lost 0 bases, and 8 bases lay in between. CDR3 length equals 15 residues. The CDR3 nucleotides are TGTGCCAGCAGCTTACTCAGAAGCTCCTACAATGAGCAGTTCTTC. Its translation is CASSLLRSSYNEQFF.

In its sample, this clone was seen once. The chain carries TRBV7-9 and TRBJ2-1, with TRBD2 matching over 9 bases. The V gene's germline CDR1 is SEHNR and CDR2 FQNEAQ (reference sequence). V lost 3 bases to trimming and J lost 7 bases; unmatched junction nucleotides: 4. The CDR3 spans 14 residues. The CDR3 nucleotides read TGTGCCAGCAGCTTTAGCGGGGGCAAGAATGAGCAGTTCTTC. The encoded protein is CASSFSGGKNEQFF.